These 17 T cell receptor beta chains share one sample of origin, sequenced in a study of blood T cell repertoires in COVID-19. Only in-frame clones appear in the TCRdb table, and some are missing; sequencing was by immunoSEQ multiplex PCR. The sample lists roughly 170,000 clones, around 80% occurring once. Sequenced material: peripheral blood. The source of these receptors is a human donor in a cohort sampled during active COVID-19.

The chain links TRBV2 to TRBJ2-5; perhaps TRBD1 as D (5 bases). Germline V gene lookup returns CDR1 SNHLY and CDR2 FYNNEI. The CDR3 totals 13 residues. Trimming removed 3 bases at V and 1 base at J, with 6 bases between. The CDR3 spells CASSDQGQETQYF. In DNA form, the CDR3 reads TGTGCCAGCAGTGATCAGGGCCAAGAGACCCAGTACTTC. The full variable domain, its missing parts supplied by reference TRBV2 and TRBJ2-5, is EPEVTQTPSHQVTQMGQEVILRCVPISNHLYFYWYRQILGQKVEFLVSFYNNEISEKSEIFDDQFSVERPDGSNFTLKIRSTKLEDSAMYFCASSDQGQETQYFGPGTRLLVL.

The chain links TRBV6-4 to TRBJ1-2, with 11 bases aligning to TRBD1. The CDR3 sequence is 17 residues long. With V trimmed by 10 bases and J by 4 bases, 17 bases remained unmatched. Germline CDR1 is MRHNA and CDR2 is SNTAGT. The CDR3 nucleotides are TGTGCCACACGGAGGGACAGGGGGTTTCGGACTCCCTATGGCTACACCTTC. This codes for CATRRDRGFRTPYGYTF.

With regard to this clone: Distinct nucleotide sequences in the sample also encode this CDR3. The chain has TRBV6-5 and TRBJ2-2; 7 bases align to TRBD1. This CDR3 is 12 amino acids long. Trimming took 6 bases from V and 8 from J; bases not matched to a gene: 3. The germline CDR1 and CDR2 sequences are MNHEY and SVGAGI. CDR3 in amino acids: CASSYRGGELFF. The CDR3 DNA sequence: TGTGCCAGCAGCTACAGGGGAGGGGAGCTGTTTTTT.

The rearrangement joins TRBV19 to TRBJ1-5; 10 positions agree with TRBD1. Trimming at V came to 5 bases and at J to 3 bases, leaving 7 bases not matched to a gene. The CDR3 extends over 16 amino acids. CDR1 and CDR2 (germline): LNHDA, SQIVND (reference sequence). The CDR3 nucleotides read TGTGCCAGTAGTCCCCGGACAGGGGGGGACAATCAGCCCCAGCATTTT. Residues: CASSPRTGGDNQPQHF. Together with reference TRBV19 and TRBJ1-5, the CDR3 gives the full variable domain: DGGITQSPKYLFRKEGQNVTLSCEQNLNHDAMYWYRQDPGQGLRLIYYSQIVNDFQKGDIAEGYSVSREKKESFPLTVTSAQKNPTAFYLCASSPRTGGDNQPQHFGDGTRLSIL.

The chain links TRBV5-1 to TRBJ2-1, with D possibly matching TRBD2 (6 bases). There are 15 residues in the CDR3. V lost 0 bases, J lost 4 bases, and 11 bases lay in between. CDR1 and CDR2 (germline): SGHRS, YFSETQ. The DNA for the CDR3 is TGCGCCAGCAGCTTGGCGTTAGCGGCTTACAATGAGCAGTTCTTC. Translated, it gives CASSLALAAYNEQFF.

The J gene is TRBJ1-5, the V gene TRBV3-1 (or the pseudogene TRBV3-2), with D possibly being TRBD1 (6 bases). With 4 bases removed from V and 0 bases from J, the gap between germline ends came to 10 bases. CDR3 size: 15 residues. The germline V gene has CDR1 LGHDT and CDR2 YNNKEL (reference sequence). CDR3 protein: CASSRGHFSNQPQHF. In DNA form, the CDR3 reads TGTGCCAGCAGCCGGGGACACTTTAGCAATCAGCCCCAGCATTTT.

This clone was counted once. V and J are TRBV2 and TRBJ1-5, with D unresolved. The CDR3 length is 12 residues. Trimming took 4 bases from V and 4 from J, leaving 5 bases between them. The germline V gene encodes CDR1 SNHLY and CDR2 FYNNEI. The CDR3 sequence is CASSGGNQPQHF. CDR3 DNA: TGTGCCAGCAGTGGAGGTAATCAGCCCCAGCATTTT.

This sequence joins TRBV18 and TRBJ1-2; possibly TRBD1 for D (5 bases). CDR3 size: 15 residues. CDR1 and CDR2 (germline): KGHSH, LQKENI. V gave up 0 bases and J gave up 8 bases, with 16 bases separating them. CDR3 protein: CASSPPVDSPFGYTF. CDR3 DNA sequence: TGTGCCAGCTCACCACCGGTTGACAGCCCCTTCGGCTACACCTTC.

The rearrangement uses TRBV5-8 and TRBJ2-3; D remains unclear. Trimming removed 3 bases from V and 0 bases from J, with 8 bases in between. The CDR3 is 14 residues long. CDR1 is SGHTS and CDR2 is YDEGEE in the germline V gene. The CDR3 nucleotides read TGTGCCAGCAGCTCACCGACTAGCACAGATACGCAGTATTTT. Translated, it gives CASSSPTSTDTQYF.

The chain is built from TRBV10-2 and TRBJ2-1; D perhaps matches TRBD2 (5 bases). The germline V gene encodes CDR1 WSHSY and CDR2 SAAADI. V was clipped by 0 bases and J by 8 bases, with 11 bases between them. The length of the CDR3 is 14 residues. CDR3: CASSESLSSYEQFF. For the CDR3, the DNA is TGCGCCAGCAGTGAGTCGCTATCTAGCTATGAGCAGTTCTTC.

V gene TRBV25-1 combines with J gene TRBJ1-4; 8 bases align to TRBD1. The ends lost 5 bases at V and 6 bases at J; junction bases unmatched: 8. The germline gives CDR1 MGHDK, CDR2 SYGVNS. The CDR3 loop spans 15 amino acids. In DNA form, the CDR3 reads TGTGCCAGCAGTCTCCGGACAGGGATGGATGAAAAACTGTTTTTT. As protein: CASSLRTGMDEKLFF. Complete variable domain (other parts from reference TRBV25-1 and TRBJ1-4): EADIYQTPRYLVIGTGKKITLECSQTMGHDKMYWYQQDPGMELHLIHYSYGVNSTEKGDLSSESTVSRIRTEHFPLTLESARPSHTSQYLCASSLRTGMDEKLFFGSGTQLSVL.

CDR3: CASSRDRATYEQYF. DNA for the CDR3: TGTGCCAGCAGCAGGGACAGGGCAACCTACGAGCAGTACTTC. This chain joins TRBV11-2 and TRBJ2-7; the match to TRBD1 covers 9 bases. Germline values: CDR1 SGHAT, CDR2 FQNNGV. The CDR3 totals 14 residues. V gave up 5 bases and J gave up 2 bases; unmatched junction bases: 4. The full variable domain, its missing parts supplied by reference TRBV11-2 and TRBJ2-7, is EAGVAQSPRYKIIEKRQSVAFWCNPISGHATLYWYQQILGQGPKLLIQFQNNGVVDDSQLPKDRFSAERLKGVDSTLKIQPAKLEDSAVYLCASSRDRATYEQYFGPGTRLTVT.

This rearrangement joins TRBV5-8 to TRBJ2-7; 10 bases agree with TRBD2. V was pared by 7 bases and J by 0 bases, with 10 bases of the junction left unmatched. Germline values: CDR1 SGHTS, CDR2 YDEGEE. The CDR3 spans 16 residues. DNA of the CDR3: TGTGCCAGCCCCTCACCCGGGACTAGCGACTCCTACGAGCAGTACTTC. Translating gives CASPSPGTSDSYEQYF.

The chain joins TRBV6-5 to TRBJ2-7, with a tentative D call TRBD1 (5 bases). CDR3 length equals 12 residues. Germline CDR1 is MNHEY and CDR2 is SVGAGI. Trimming removed 8 bases at V and 3 bases at J, with 11 bases between. CDR3: CASEPDSYEQYF. Here the CDR3 DNA reads TGTGCCAGCGAACCCGACAGCTACGAGCAGTACTTC.

V gene TRBV7-9 combines with J gene TRBJ1-6; TRBD1 might be the D (6 bases). CDR1 SEHNR and CDR2 FQNEAQ come from the germline V gene (reference sequence). Trimming shortened V by 3 bases and J by 2 bases, and 8 bases separated the two germline ends. The CDR3 runs to 15 residues. The CDR3 region is CASSLGATYNSPLHF. The CDR3 region has the DNA TGTGCCAGCAGCTTGGGGGCTACCTATAATTCACCCCTCCACTTT.

J is TRBJ2-2 and V is TRBV5-6, with 7 bases fitting TRBD1. Germline V gene sequence: CDR1 SGHDT, CDR2 YYEEEE. V dropped 4 bases and J dropped 4; count of bases not matched to a gene: 1. This CDR3 has 13 residues. The CDR3 DNA sequence: TGTGCCAGCAGCCACAGGGGCACCGGGGAGCTGTTTTTT. This codes for CASSHRGTGELFF.

The chain uses TRBV29-1 and TRBJ2-2, with D possibly being TRBD1 (6 bases). The germline V gene encodes CDR1 SQVTM and CDR2 ANQGSEA. The length of the CDR3 is 14 residues. Trimming removed 7 bases at V and 8 bases at J, with 20 bases between. The CDR3 bases are TGCAGCGCTAATATCTACAGGGAGTCGGGGGAGCTGTTTTTT. It specifies CSANIYRESGELFF.